The 21 T cell receptor beta chains below all came from one sample that was sequenced in a study of blood T cell repertoires in COVID-19. TCRdb keeps only in-frame clones here, not all; method: immunoSEQ multiplex PCR. The data contain about 43,000 clones, about 90% of them singletons. The sample comprised peripheral blood. Receptors originate from a woman older than 75 with active COVID-19.

The CDR3 is CASSLRAGPTGYTF. The CDR3 coding sequence is TGTGCCAGCAGCTTAAGGGCAGGGCCCACTGGCTACACCTTC. This sequence joins TRBV11-2 and TRBJ1-2; the D gene is possibly TRBD1 (5 bases). Trimming cost V 2 bases and J 7 bases, with 14 bases left between them. This CDR3 region has 14 residues. Germline-derived CDR1 and CDR2 are SGHAT and FQNNGV.

The V gene is TRBV7-3, the J gene TRBJ1-1; no definite D call. Per the germline V gene, CDR1 is SGHTA and CDR2 is FQGTGA. CDR3 length: 15 amino acids. The germline V and J ends were trimmed by 1 base and 1 base, with 10 bases remaining between them. This CDR3 reads CASSLSGQRNTEAFF. DNA for the CDR3: TGTGCCAGCAGCTTAAGTGGGCAGAGGAACACTGAAGCTTTCTTT.

This clone was seen a handful of times. The CDR3 DNA is TGCGCCAGCAGTGCCCAGGATAATTCACCCCTCCACTTT. Encoded protein: CASSAQDNSPLHF. The rearrangement joins TRBV10-2 to TRBJ1-6; D is ambiguous. Trimming removed 4 bases from V and 5 bases from J, with 6 bases in between. There are 13 residues in the CDR3. CDR1 WSHSY and CDR2 SAAADI come from the germline V gene.

V gene TRBV7-2 combines with J gene TRBJ1-6, with unresolved D. CDR3 length: 13 amino acids. CDR1 is SGHTA and CDR2 is FQGNSA in the germline V gene. Trimming cost V 5 bases and J 9 bases, with 11 bases left between them. CDR3 sequence: CASSQSGRSPLHF. The CDR3 bases are TGTGCCAGCAGCCAAAGTGGGCGTTCACCCCTCCACTTT.

This clone was detected a few times. The chain joins TRBV19 to TRBJ1-3; D call uncertain. The V end was cut by 9 bases, the J end by 0 bases, with 9 bases between. From germline, CDR1 is LNHDA and CDR2 SQIVND (reference sequence). The CDR3 spans 13 residues. The CDR3 here is CASASYSGNTIYF. The CDR3 nucleotides read TGTGCCAGCGCGTCCTACTCTGGAAACACCATATATTTT.

J is TRBJ1-1 and V is TRBV5-5, with D hard to call. Germline V CDR1 and CDR2: SGHKS, YYEKEE (reference sequence). The CDR3 spans 15 residues. Trimming took off 0 bases at V and 1 base at J, with 10 bases between the two ends. CDR3 coding DNA: TGTGCCAGCAGCTTGGTCCCACTCTCGAACACTGAAGCTTTCTTT. It encodes CASSLVPLSNTEAFF.

The rearrangement joins TRBV4-3 to TRBJ2-1; 10 nucleotides line up with TRBD1. The germline gives CDR1 LGHNA, CDR2 YSLEER. With 1 base clipped from V and 8 bases from J, the junction kept 2 bases outside the gene matches. The CDR3 consists of 14 residues. As DNA, the CDR3 is TGCGCCAGCAGCCAAGCTGGACAGGGGGATGAGCAGTTCTTC. Translation: CASSQAGQGDEQFF.

The V gene is TRBV27, the J gene TRBJ1-6, with a possible D match to TRBD1 (6 bases). Germline V gene data show CDR1 as MNHEY and CDR2 as SMNVEV (reference sequence). This CDR3 is built from 16 residues. Trimming pared 6 bases from V and 4 bases from J, leaving 16 bases between. CDR3 DNA: TGTGCCAGCAGGTGGGGGGGCTTAACGTATAATTCACCCCTCCACTTT. It specifies CASRWGGLTYNSPLHF.

This chain joins TRBV6-5 and TRBJ2-3, with a tentative D call TRBD2 (5 bases). Per germline, CDR1 MNHEY and CDR2 SVGAGI. The CDR3 spans 14 residues. V gave up 6 bases and J gave up 0 bases, with 10 bases separating them. As DNA, the CDR3 is TGTGCCAGCAGCCGGGGAGTGAGCACAGATACGCAGTATTTT. Its translation: CASSRGVSTDTQYF.

The chain employs TRBV11-2 and TRBJ1-3; D might be TRBD1 (5 bases). The germline CDR1 and CDR2 sequences are SGHAT and FQNNGV. V lost 2 bases and J 0 bases, leaving 11 bases between the germline ends. The CDR3 covers 16 residues. The CDR3 region has the DNA TGTGCCAGCAGCTTATTTAGGGGAATCTCTGGAAACACCATATATTTT. Protein: CASSLFRGISGNTIYF.

This clone was detected only a few times. The CDR3 protein is CASSLRAGTGTEAFF. Here the CDR3 DNA reads TGTGCCAGTAGCCTAAGGGCAGGCACAGGTACTGAAGCTTTCTTT. The chain joins TRBV19 to TRBJ1-1; a weak D match, TRBD1 (5 bases). This CDR3 comprises 15 residues. Trimming shortened V by 6 bases and J by 5 bases, and 19 bases separated the two germline ends. CDR1 and CDR2 (germline): LNHDA, SQIVND (reference sequence).

The chain joins TRBV19 to TRBJ2-2; 7 bases map to TRBD1. V lost 6 bases and J lost 3; bases outside the gene matches: 10. The CDR3 runs to 16 residues. The germline V gene encodes CDR1 LNHDA and CDR2 SQIVND (reference sequence). CDR3 sequence reads: CASSPGWDSYTGELFF. In DNA form, the CDR3 reads TGTGCCAGTAGCCCTGGGTGGGACAGTTACACCGGGGAGCTGTTTTTT.

The chain links TRBV29-1 to TRBJ1-5, with 9 nucleotides matching TRBD1. CDR1 is SQVTM, CDR2 ANQGSEA, per germline. CDR3 length: 13 amino acids. Unmatched junction bases numbered 5, after V lost 4 bases and J lost 7 bases. The CDR3 DNA follows: TGCAGCGTTGGGGACAGGGAGGAGCAGCCCCAGCATTTT. This gives the protein CSVGDREEQPQHF.

The V call is TRBV4-1, the J call TRBJ1-3, with 9 bases fitting TRBD1. The V and J ends lost 4 bases and 0 bases, in that order; junction bases with no gene match: 7. Germline values: CDR1 MGHRA, CDR2 YSYEKL. The CDR3 sequence is 17 residues long. CDR3 region: CASSLKQGAISGNTIYF. CDR3 nucleotides: TGCGCCAGCAGCCTGAAACAGGGGGCGATCTCTGGAAACACCATATATTTT.

The V and J genes are TRBV30 and TRBJ1-5; 7 nucleotides align to TRBD1. Per the germline V gene, CDR1 is GTSNPN and CDR2 is SVGIG (reference sequence). CDR3 length: 14 residues. V dropped 4 bases and J dropped 6; count of bases not matched to a gene: 9. The DNA of the CDR3 is TGTGCCTGGACTAGAGCAGGGGGAAGTCAGCCCCAGCATTTT. Translation: CAWTRAGGSQPQHF.

This chain connects TRBV7-2 to TRBJ2-3; 8 bases map to TRBD2. Trimming took 4 bases from V and 3 from J; bases not matched to a gene: 12. In germline, CDR1 is SGHTA, CDR2 FQGNSA. The CDR3 length is 17 residues. The CDR3 DNA reads TGTGCCAGCAGCTCGTGGACATGGCGGGGGGAAACAGATACGCAGTATTTT. This gives the protein CASSSWTWRGETDTQYF.

The gene calls are TRBV6-2 or TRBV6-3 and TRBJ2-3; 8 bases map to TRBD1. V was pared by 5 bases and J by 2 bases, with 3 bases of the junction left unmatched. Germline CDR1 MNHEY, CDR2 SVGEGT. The CDR3 contains 14 residues. The chain's CDR3 is CASSGQGFTDTQYF. The CDR3, as DNA: TGTGCCAGCAGTGGACAGGGCTTCACAGATACGCAGTATTTT.

On this clone itself: This same CDR3 is encoded by further DNA sequences in the sample. The V and J genes are TRBV5-4 and TRBJ1-4; D might be TRBD1 (5 bases). This CDR3 region has 15 residues. V was pared by 0 bases and J by 8 bases, with 14 bases between. Germline values: CDR1 SGHNT, CDR2 YYREEE (reference sequence). CDR3 sequence reads: CASSLGGQGNEKLFF. Here the CDR3 DNA reads TGTGCCAGCAGCTTGGGAGGCCAGGGTAACGAAAAACTGTTTTTT.

This clone was detected a few times. This chain connects TRBV4-3 to TRBJ1-4; D gene unclear. CDR3 length equals 13 residues. V was trimmed by 1 base and J by 11 bases, leaving 11 bases between them. Germline lookup yields CDR1 LGHNA and CDR2 YSLEER. CDR3 residues: CASSQAVPRKLFF. CDR3 sequence (DNA): TGCGCCAGCAGCCAAGCCGTCCCCAGGAAACTGTTTTTT.

This clone was detected only a few times. The V call is TRBV19, the J call TRBJ1-5; 10 nucleotides agree with TRBD1. Germline V gene sequence: CDR1 LNHDA, CDR2 SQIVND (reference sequence). V lost 5 bases and J lost 11; bases outside the gene matches: 12. There are 15 residues in the CDR3. CDR3 in amino acids: CASSSPGQGLWAQHF. DNA for the CDR3: TGTGCCAGTAGTTCCCCGGGACAGGGGCTTTGGGCCCAGCATTTT.

The chain has TRBV4-1 and TRBJ2-3, with a weak D call TRBD2 (6 bases). This CDR3 has 15 residues. The germline V gene encodes CDR1 MGHRA and CDR2 YSYEKL. V lost 1 base to trimming and J lost 1 base, with 9 bases between them. This CDR3 reads CASSQVLAGTDTQYF. DNA of the CDR3: TGCGCCAGCAGCCAAGTACTAGCTGGCACAGATACGCAGTATTTT.